This T cell receptor beta chain was recovered during a study of blood T cell repertoires in COVID-19. The wider study: Sources were T cells, B-cell-depleted T cells, or PBMCs; the material itself was cDNA or gDNA.

Assay used: immunoSEQ multiplex PCR; TCRdb lists only in-frame clones, some missing. The profile shows about 440,000 clones, about 85% of them singletons. Participant ages covered about 18 to 100 years across around 25 US areas. Worth noting for this clone: Other DNA sequences within the sample encode an identical CDR3.

V gave up 3 bases and J gave up 2 bases, with 7 bases separating them. The CDR3 length is 14 residues. Germline lookup yields CDR1 LNHDA and CDR2 SQIVND (reference sequence). The sequenced material came from PBMCs or T cells enriched from blood (not recorded which). The sequence came from a woman between 18 and 29 years old with acute COVID-19. The chain recombines TRBV19 with TRBJ2-2, with D possibly matching TRBD1 (6 bases). In nucleotides, the CDR3 is TGTGCCAGTAGTATGGGACAAAACACCGGGGAGCTGTTTTTT. Its translation is CASSMGQNTGELFF.